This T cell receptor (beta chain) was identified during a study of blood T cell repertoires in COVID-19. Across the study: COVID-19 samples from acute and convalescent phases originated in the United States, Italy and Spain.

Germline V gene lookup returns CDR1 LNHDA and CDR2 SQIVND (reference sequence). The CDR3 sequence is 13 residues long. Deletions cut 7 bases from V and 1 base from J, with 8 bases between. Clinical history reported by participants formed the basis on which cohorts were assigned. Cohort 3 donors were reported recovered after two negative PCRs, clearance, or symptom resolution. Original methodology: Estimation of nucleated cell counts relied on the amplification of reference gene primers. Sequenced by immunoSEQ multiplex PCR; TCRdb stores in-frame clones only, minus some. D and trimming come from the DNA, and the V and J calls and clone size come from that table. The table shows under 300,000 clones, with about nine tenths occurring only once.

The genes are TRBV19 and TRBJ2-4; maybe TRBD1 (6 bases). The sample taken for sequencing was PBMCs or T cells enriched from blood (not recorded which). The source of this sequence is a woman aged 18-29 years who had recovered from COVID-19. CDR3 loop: CASNQGAKNIQYF. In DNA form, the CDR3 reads TGTGCCAGTAACCAGGGGGCCAAAAACATTCAGTACTTC.